This passage covers 14 T cell receptor beta chains from one sample sequenced in a study of blood T cell repertoires in COVID-19. Clones were sequenced by immunoSEQ multiplex PCR, and TCRdb holds only the in-frame ones, with some missing. Among 150,000 to 200,000 clones listed, 89% were seen once. Sequencing used peripheral blood. The source is a man between 18 and 29 years old who had recovered from COVID-19.

V usage is TRBV7-2 and J usage is TRBJ2-1; 10 positions match TRBD2. Germline V gives CDR1 SGHTA, CDR2 FQGNSA. V was pared by 0 bases and J by 3 bases, with 2 bases of the junction left unmatched. The CDR3 covers 16 residues. The CDR3, as DNA: TGTGCCAGCAGCTTAGCCGGGACTAGCGTCTACAATGAGCAGTTCTTC. Its translation is CASSLAGTSVYNEQFF.

The rearrangement links TRBV24-1 to TRBJ2-2; perhaps TRBD2 as D (6 bases). The CDR3 has 16 amino acids. Germline assignment: CDR1 KGHDR and CDR2 SFDVKD. The germline V and J ends were trimmed by 9 bases and 2 bases, with 18 bases remaining between them. CDR3 DNA sequence: TGTGCCACCTCATCAGCCGGGACTTATAACACCGGGGAGCTGTTTTTT. Translated, it gives CATSSAGTYNTGELFF.

The chain has TRBV10-3 and TRBJ2-1; the match to TRBD1 covers 8 bases. The CDR3 is 14 residues long. CDR1 and CDR2 from the germline V gene are ENHRY and SYGVKD. The ends lost 10 bases at V and 6 bases at J; junction bases unmatched: 11. The CDR3 DNA reads TGTGCCAGCACATCAGGGGGCCCGTCCAATGAGCAGTTCTTC. Protein product: CASTSGGPSNEQFF.

This chain links TRBV20-1 with TRBJ2-2; D is uncertain. V gave up 3 bases and J gave up 0 bases, with 11 bases separating them. CDR1 and CDR2 from the germline V gene are DFQATT and SNEGSKA (reference sequence). This CDR3 is built from 15 residues. The CDR3 DNA reads TGCAGTGCTAGTCGGATCAGGTCGAACACCGGGGAGCTGTTTTTT. Its translation: CSASRIRSNTGELFF.

J is TRBJ2-5 and V is TRBV5-1; 7 bases agree with TRBD1. V was clipped by 3 bases and J by 0 bases; unmatched bases: 8. The CDR3 spans 16 residues. The V gene's germline CDR1 is SGHRS and CDR2 YFSETQ. Written as DNA, the CDR3 is TGCGCCAGCAGCTCAAGACAGGGCGCCTACCAAGAGACCCAGTACTTC. Residues: CASSSRQGAYQETQYF.

CDR3 in DNA: TGTGCCAGCAGTGAAGTCTGGCAGAGCAATCAGCCCCAGCATTTT. Translating gives CASSEVWQSNQPQHF. V is TRBV6-1 and J is TRBJ1-5, with D hard to call. CDR3 length: 15 residues. Trimming left V 1 base short and J 1 base short, with 8 bases between. Germline assignment: CDR1 MNHNS and CDR2 SASEGT.

The rearrangement uses TRBV28 and TRBJ1-2, with D tentatively TRBD1 (6 bases). The CDR3 runs 12 residues. Germline values: CDR1 MDHEN, CDR2 SYDVKM. V was clipped by 5 bases and J by 8 bases, with 12 bases between them. CDR3 coding DNA: TGTGCCAGCAGTCCCCCGACAGGCGGCTACACCTTC. It translates to CASSPPTGGYTF.

The gene calls are TRBV29-1 and TRBJ1-5; the D gene is possibly TRBD1 (6 bases). The CDR3 is 11 amino acids. Germline V lookup: CDR1 SQVTM, CDR2 ANQGSEA. V lost 7 bases to trimming and J lost 4 bases, with 8 bases between them. CDR3 loop: CSAGQNQPQHF. The DNA of the CDR3 is TGCAGCGCCGGACAGAATCAGCCCCAGCATTTT. Supplemented by reference TRBV29-1 and TRBJ1-5, the full variable domain reads SAVISQKPSRDICQRGTSLTIQCQVDSQVTMMFWYRQQPGQSLTLIATANQGSEATYESGFVIDKFPISRPNLTFSTLTVSNMSPEDSSIYLCSAGQNQPQHFGDGTRLSIL.

V and J are TRBV7-2 and TRBJ1-2; 7 bases agree with TRBD1. V gave up 5 bases and J gave up 3 bases; unmatched junction bases: 3. Germline V gene data show CDR1 as SGHTA and CDR2 as FQGNSA. This CDR3 has 13 residues. CDR3 DNA: TGTGCCAGCAGCCAACAGGGGTACTATGGCTACACCTTC. Translation: CASSQQGYYGYTF.

The V call is TRBV24-1, the J call TRBJ2-2; 9 bases map to TRBD1. Germline loops: CDR1 KGHDR, CDR2 SFDVKD. The CDR3 runs 17 residues. V trimming: 5 bases; J trimming: 6 bases; junction bases outside the gene matches: 12. The CDR3 DNA follows: TGTGCCACCAGTGGCCCACGGACAGGGGTGGGTGCCGGGGAGCTGTTTTTT. It codes for CATSGPRTGVGAGELFF.

The chain links TRBV3-1 (or the pseudogene TRBV3-2) to TRBJ2-7; no clear D. With 0 bases removed from V and 2 bases from J, the gap between germline ends came to 11 bases. The CDR3 has 15 residues. From germline, CDR1 is LGHDT and CDR2 YNNKEL (reference sequence). CDR3 loop: CASSQETWLTYEQYF. The CDR3 nucleotides are TGTGCCAGCAGCCAAGAGACTTGGCTTACCTACGAGCAGTACTTC.

J is TRBJ2-7 and V is TRBV10-3; 8 nucleotides match TRBD1. With 5 bases clipped from V and 5 bases from J, the junction kept 14 bases outside the gene matches. Germline V gene data show CDR1 as ENHRY and CDR2 as SYGVKD. This CDR3 has 16 residues. CDR3 in amino acids: CAISTNWGSGGNEQYF. The CDR3 DNA reads TGTGCCATCAGTACAAACTGGGGGTCAGGGGGCAACGAGCAGTACTTC.

This clone has a handful of counts. The chain uses TRBV7-9 and TRBJ2-7; D perhaps matches TRBD2 (5 bases). Per germline, CDR1 SEHNR and CDR2 FQNEAQ (reference sequence). The CDR3 spans 13 residues. The V gene lost 5 bases and the J gene lost 5 bases, with 13 bases spanning the gap. CDR3 amino acids: CASSPTHGNEQYF. As DNA, the CDR3 is TGTGCCAGCAGCCCAACCCACGGGAACGAGCAGTACTTC.

The chain couples TRBV6-5 to TRBJ1-4; tentatively, D is TRBD1 (6 bases). Trimming removed 2 bases from V and 6 bases from J, with 13 bases in between. This CDR3 has 15 residues. The germline V gene has CDR1 MNHEY and CDR2 SVGAGI. The CDR3 DNA follows: TGTGCCAGCAGTTACGCGGGGGCGCCGTATGAAAAACTGTTTTTT. Its translation is CASSYAGAPYEKLFF.